This passage covers 9 T cell receptor beta chains from one sample sequenced in a study of response to subunit inactivated influenza vaccine. TCRdb ran MiXCR on the RT-PCR reads and lists one entry per CDR3 protein. The sample holds hundreds of thousands of distinct CDR3 sequences, 18% seen once. This sample comprised PBMCs from blood, obtained about 5 days after vaccination. The receptors were sampled from a man in his fifties or sixties who received an inactivated influenza vaccine.

This clonotype occurred a few times. This sequence joins TRBV12-3 or TRBV12-4 and TRBJ2-2; 12 nucleotides agree with TRBD2. V trimming: 2 bases; J trimming: 7 bases; junction bases outside the gene matches: 2. This CDR3 is 15 amino acids long. The CDR3 DNA sequence: TGTGCCAGCAGTTTAAGACTAGCGGGGGTCGGGGAGCTGTTTTTT. Its protein is CASSLRLAGVGELFF.

V is TRBV29-1 and J is TRBJ1-1; 11 nucleotides agree with TRBD1. J was trimmed by 6 bases and V by 7 bases; bases with no gene match: 10. Germline loops: CDR1 SQVTM, CDR2 ANQGSEA. The CDR3 is 14 amino acids. This CDR3 is CSAGRRTGGPEAFF. The CDR3 coding sequence is TGCAGCGCCGGAAGGCGGACAGGGGGCCCTGAAGCTTTCTTT.

This clonotype occurred once. The chain carries TRBV7-2 and TRBJ2-6, with 9 bases aligning to TRBD2. This CDR3 has 17 residues. Unmatched junction bases numbered 5, after V lost 4 bases and J lost 1 base. Germline V gives CDR1 SGHTA, CDR2 FQGNSA. The CDR3 DNA reads as TGTGCCAGCAGCTACGGACTAGCGAATTCTGGGGCCAACGTCCTGACTTTC. It is translated as CASSYGLANSGANVLTF. Looking up the rest from reference TRBV7-2 and TRBJ2-6 gives the full variable domain: GAGVSQSPSNKVTEKGKDVELRCDPISGHTALYWYRQSLGQGLEFLIYFQGNSAPDKSGLPSDRFSAERTGGSVSTLTIQRTQQEDSAVYLCASSYGLANSGANVLTFGAGSRLTVL.

The V gene is TRBV20-1, the J gene TRBJ2-7, with 12 bases matching TRBD2. CDR1 and CDR2 (germline): DFQATT, SNEGSKA (reference sequence). This CDR3 contains 14 residues. Trimming cost V 6 bases and J 1 base; bases outside gene matches: 4. CDR3 sequence: CSAKTSGSSYEQYF. The CDR3 DNA sequence: TGCAGTGCCAAGACTAGCGGGAGTTCCTACGAGCAGTACTTC.

CDR3 protein: CASSYTGNNYGYTF. The DNA of the CDR3 is TGTGCCAGCAGTTACACAGGGAATAACTATGGCTACACCTTC. The gene calls are TRBV6-2 or TRBV6-3 and TRBJ1-2, with D possibly matching TRBD1 (6 bases). Germline loops: CDR1 MNHEY, CDR2 SVGEGT. V lost 2 bases to trimming and J lost 1 base, with 8 bases between them. The CDR3 length is 14 residues.

Many counts were recorded for this clonotype. The genes are TRBV20-1 and TRBJ2-7, with D uncertain. V lost 1 base to trimming and J lost 4 bases, with 5 bases between them. Per germline, CDR1 DFQATT and CDR2 SNEGSKA (reference sequence). The length of the CDR3 is 11 residues. CDR3 sequence (DNA): TGCAGTGCTAGAGTTGTTTACGAGCAGTACTTC. Its protein is CSARVVYEQYF.

This clonotype was detected only a few times. This chain links TRBV5-1 with TRBJ2-2; 9 nucleotides match TRBD1. In germline, CDR1 is SGHRS, CDR2 YFSETQ. The CDR3 has 18 residues. Germline trimming cut 3 bases from V and 6 bases from J; bases unmatched to any gene: 15. Written as DNA, the CDR3 is TGCGCCAGCAGCTCATCCGGGACAGGGTCGACCAGGGCCGGGGAGCTGTTTTTT. It encodes CASSSSGTGSTRAGELFF.

This clonotype was counted a few times. This chain connects TRBV10-3 to TRBJ2-5; the D gene is possibly TRBD1 (6 bases). The CDR3 has 11 residues. From germline, CDR1 is ENHRY and CDR2 SYGVKD. V shed 6 bases and J shed 5 bases, with 7 bases lying between them. The DNA for the CDR3 is TGTGCCATCAGCCAGGGGGAGACCCAGTACTTC. Protein product: CAISQGETQYF.

The J gene is TRBJ2-7, the V gene TRBV3-1; D might be TRBD1 (6 bases). Germline-derived CDR1 and CDR2 are LGHDT and YNNKEL (reference sequence). The CDR3 loop spans 15 amino acids. Trimming took 4 bases from V and 0 from J, leaving 13 bases between them. In DNA, the CDR3 is TGTGCCAGCAGCCCGTGGACAGAAAACTCCTACGAGCAGTACTTC. Translation gives CASSPWTENSYEQYF.